This note documents a single TCR beta chain sequence. Clones were read by immunoSEQ multiplex PCR, and TCRdb kept only the in-frame ones, dropping some. In the table there are tens of thousands of clones, about 91% of which are singletons. The data derive from a study of T cells after somatic rescue of genetic block. V was trimmed by 0 bases and J by 2 bases, leaving 8 bases between them. The length of the CDR3 is 14 residues. Germline CDR1 reads MNHNY; CDR2 reads SVGAGI (reference sequence). The chain recombines TRBV6-6 with TRBJ2-7; D not resolved. Sequenced material: peripheral blood mononuclear cells (PBMCs). The receptor was derived from a middle-aged man. The CDR3 sequence: CASSYSLGAYEQYF. The CDR3 nucleotides are TGTGCCAGCAGTTACTCGCTAGGAGCCTACGAGCAGTACTTC.